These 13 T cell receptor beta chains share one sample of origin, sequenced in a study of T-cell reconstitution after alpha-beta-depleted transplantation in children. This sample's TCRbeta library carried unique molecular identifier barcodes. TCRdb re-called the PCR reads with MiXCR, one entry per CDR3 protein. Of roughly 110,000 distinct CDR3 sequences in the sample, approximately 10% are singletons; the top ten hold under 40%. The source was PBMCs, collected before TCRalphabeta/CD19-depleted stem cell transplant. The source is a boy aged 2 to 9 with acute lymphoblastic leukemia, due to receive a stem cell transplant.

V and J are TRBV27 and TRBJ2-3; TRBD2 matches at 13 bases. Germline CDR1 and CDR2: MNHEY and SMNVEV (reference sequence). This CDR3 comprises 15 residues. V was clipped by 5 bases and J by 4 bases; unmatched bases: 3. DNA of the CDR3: TGTGCCAGCAGTGGGACTAGCGGGACTTCAGATACGCAGTATTTT. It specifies CASSGTSGTSDTQYF.

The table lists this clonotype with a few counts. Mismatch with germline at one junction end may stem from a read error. CDR3 nucleotide sequence: TGCAGCGTTTTCAGCGGGGAACAGAAAGGCACCGGGGAGCTGTCTTTT. Amino acid sequence: CSVFSGEQKGTGELSF. The chain has TRBV29-1 and TRBJ2-2; 7 bases agree with TRBD2. This CDR3 region has 16 residues. The germline gives CDR1 SQVTM, CDR2 ANQGSEA.

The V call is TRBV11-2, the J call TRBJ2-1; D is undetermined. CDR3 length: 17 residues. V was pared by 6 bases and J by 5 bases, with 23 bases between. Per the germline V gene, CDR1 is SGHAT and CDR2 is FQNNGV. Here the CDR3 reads CASRELGSPRGDNEQFF. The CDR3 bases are TGTGCCAGCAGAGAACTTGGCAGCCCCAGAGGTGACAATGAGCAGTTCTTC.

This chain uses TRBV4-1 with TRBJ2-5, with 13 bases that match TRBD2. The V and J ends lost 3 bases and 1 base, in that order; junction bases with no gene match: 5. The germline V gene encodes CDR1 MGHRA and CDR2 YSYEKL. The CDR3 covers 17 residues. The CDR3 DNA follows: TGCGCCAGCAGCCAGGGGACTAGCGGGAATATCCAAGAGACCCAGTACTTC. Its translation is CASSQGTSGNIQETQYF.

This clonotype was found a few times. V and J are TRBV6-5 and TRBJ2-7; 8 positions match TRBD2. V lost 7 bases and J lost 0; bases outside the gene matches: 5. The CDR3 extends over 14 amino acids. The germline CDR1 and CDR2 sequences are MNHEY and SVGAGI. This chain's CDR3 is CASKRTSGSYEQYF. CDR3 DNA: TGTGCCAGCAAACGAACTAGCGGCTCCTACGAGCAGTACTTC.

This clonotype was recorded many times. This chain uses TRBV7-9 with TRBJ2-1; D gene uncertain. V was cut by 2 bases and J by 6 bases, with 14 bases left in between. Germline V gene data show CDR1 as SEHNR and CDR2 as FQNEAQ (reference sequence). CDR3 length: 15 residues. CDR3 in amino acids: CASSLQGFQSNEQFF. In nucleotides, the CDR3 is TGTGCCAGCAGCTTACAAGGATTTCAATCCAATGAGCAGTTCTTC.

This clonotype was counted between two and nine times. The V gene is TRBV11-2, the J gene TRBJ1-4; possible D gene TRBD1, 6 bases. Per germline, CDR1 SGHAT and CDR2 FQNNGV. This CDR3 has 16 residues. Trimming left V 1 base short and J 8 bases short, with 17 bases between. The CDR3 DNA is TGTGCCAGCAGCTTAGGGACAACAGGGAAGGAGGAAAAACTGTTTTTT. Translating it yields CASSLGTTGKEEKLFF.

CDR3 in DNA: TGTGCCAGCAGTCTAATCGGCTCAGGGACCCTCTACGAGCAGTACTTC. This translates into CASSLIGSGTLYEQYF. The chain employs TRBV2 and TRBJ2-7, with D perhaps assigned TRBD1 or TRBD2 (5 bases each). Germline assignment: CDR1 SNHLY and CDR2 FYNNEI. Trimming shortened V by 5 bases and J by 3 bases, and 20 bases separated the two germline ends. CDR3 length: 16 residues.

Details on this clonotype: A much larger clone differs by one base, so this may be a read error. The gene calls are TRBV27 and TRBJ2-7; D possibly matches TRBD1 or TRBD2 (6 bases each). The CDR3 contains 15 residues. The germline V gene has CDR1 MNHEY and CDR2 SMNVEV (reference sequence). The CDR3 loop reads CANSLPGAGPSEQYF. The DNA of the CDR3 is TGTGCCAACAGTCTCCCGGGGGCGGGACCCTCGGAGCAGTACTTC.

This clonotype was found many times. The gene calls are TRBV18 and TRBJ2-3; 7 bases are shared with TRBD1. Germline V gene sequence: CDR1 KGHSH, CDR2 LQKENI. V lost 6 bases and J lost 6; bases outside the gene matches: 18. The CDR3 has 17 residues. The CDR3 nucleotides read TGTGCCAGCTCGGCCAGGGGGATGGTACTCCCCCTGGATACGCAGTATTTT. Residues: CASSARGMVLPLDTQYF.

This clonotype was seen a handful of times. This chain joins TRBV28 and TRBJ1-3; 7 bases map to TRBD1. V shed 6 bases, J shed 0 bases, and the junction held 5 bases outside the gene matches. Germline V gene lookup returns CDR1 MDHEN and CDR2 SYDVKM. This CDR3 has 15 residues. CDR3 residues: CASSIPGGSGNTIYF. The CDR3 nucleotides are TGTGCCAGCAGCATCCCAGGGGGCTCTGGAAACACCATATATTTT.

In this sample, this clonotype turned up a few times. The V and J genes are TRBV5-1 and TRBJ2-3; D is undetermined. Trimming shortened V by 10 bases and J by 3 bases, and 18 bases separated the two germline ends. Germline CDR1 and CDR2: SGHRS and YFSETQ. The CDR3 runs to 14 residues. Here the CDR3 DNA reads TGCGCCTCCAATGACGGGTGGTGGACAGATACGCAGTATTTT. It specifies CASNDGWWTDTQYF.

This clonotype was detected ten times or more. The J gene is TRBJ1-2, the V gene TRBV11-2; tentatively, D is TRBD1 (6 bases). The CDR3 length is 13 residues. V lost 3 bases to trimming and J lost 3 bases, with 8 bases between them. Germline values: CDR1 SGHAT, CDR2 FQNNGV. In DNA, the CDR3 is TGTGCCAGCAGCTTCTACAGGGACTATGGCTACACCTTC. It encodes CASSFYRDYGYTF.